What follows is one T cell receptor (beta chain) and its context. Assay used: immunoSEQ multiplex PCR; TCRdb lists only in-frame clones, some missing. The data contain roughly 710,000 clones, 80% to 90% of them singletons. These data belong to a study of shared T cell receptors in the human thymus. Trimming stripped 1 base from V and 4 bases from J, with 13 bases between. In germline, CDR1 is MGHRA, CDR2 YSYEKL. The CDR3 length is 16 residues. Another study also made use of these data, one on human thymus T cells. That work states: Highly overlapping thymic repertoires in unrelated individuals were reported by related research.

The specimen sequenced was thymocytes. The clonotype comes from a girl under three years old with a congenital heart defect. The chain carries TRBV4-1 and TRBJ2-2, with D possibly TRBD2 on 6 matching bases. The CDR3 loop is CASSQVAGLGTGELFF. The CDR3 region has the DNA TGCGCCAGCAGCCAAGTTGCGGGGCTGGGCACCGGGGAGCTGTTTTTT.